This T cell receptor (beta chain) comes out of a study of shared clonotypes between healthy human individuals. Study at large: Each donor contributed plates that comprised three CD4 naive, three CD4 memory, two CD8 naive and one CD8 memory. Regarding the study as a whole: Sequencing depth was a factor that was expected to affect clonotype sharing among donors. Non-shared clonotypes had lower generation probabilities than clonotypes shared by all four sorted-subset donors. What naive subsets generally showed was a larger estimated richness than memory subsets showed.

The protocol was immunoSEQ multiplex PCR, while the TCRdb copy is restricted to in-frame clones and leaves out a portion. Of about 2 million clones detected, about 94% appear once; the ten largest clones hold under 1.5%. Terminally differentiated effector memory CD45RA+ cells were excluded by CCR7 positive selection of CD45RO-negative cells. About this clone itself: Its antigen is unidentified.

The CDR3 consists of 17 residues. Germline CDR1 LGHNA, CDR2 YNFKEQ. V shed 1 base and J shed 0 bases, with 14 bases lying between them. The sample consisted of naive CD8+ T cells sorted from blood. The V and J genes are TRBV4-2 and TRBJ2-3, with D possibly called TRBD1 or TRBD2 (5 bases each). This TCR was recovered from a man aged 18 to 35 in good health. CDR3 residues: CASSQGVGVTSTDTQYF. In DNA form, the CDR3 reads TGTGCCAGCAGCCAAGGGGTGGGGGTAACTAGCACAGATACGCAGTATTTT.